The source of this T cell receptor beta chain is a study of CD8 T cells in ankylosing spondylitis. The CDR3 runs 15 residues. Germline CDR1 reads SGHRS; CDR2 reads YFSETQ. V lost 0 bases to trimming and J lost 5 bases, with 13 bases between them. TCRdb re-called the 5' RACE reads through MiXCR, storing one row per CDR3 protein. The sample records fewer than 200,000 distinct CDR3 sequences, approximately 16% being singletons. This sequence originates from a male donor with ankylosing spondylitis or in good health (not recorded which). The source material was blood, either unsorted or a sorted T cell fraction (not recorded which). This chain connects TRBV5-1 to TRBJ2-3; TRBD2 might be the D (5 bases). The DNA of the CDR3 is TGCGCCAGCAGCTTGGAGCCGGGGTTGGGAGATACGCAGTATTTT. This gives the protein CASSLEPGLGDTQYF. Variable domain in full (rest from reference TRBV5-1 and TRBJ2-3): KAGVTQTPRYLIKTRGQQVTLSCSPISGHRSVSWYQQTPGQGLQFLFEYFSETQRNKGNFPGRFSGRQFSNSRSEMNVSTLELGDSALYLCASSLEPGLGDTQYFGPGTRLTVL.